This T cell receptor (beta chain) was sequenced in a study of blood T cell repertoires in COVID-19. For the study at large: The analysed material was cDNA or gDNA that came from T cells, B-cell-depleted T cells, or PBMCs.

Clones were read by immunoSEQ multiplex PCR, and TCRdb kept only the in-frame ones, dropping some. This table has roughly 210,000 clones, roughly 84% appearing once. Losses at the gene ends were 2 bases for V and 5 bases for J; bases not matched to a gene: 4. The CDR3 length is 15 residues. Germline lookup yields CDR1 SGHNT and CDR2 YENEEA. The receptor comes from an elderly woman with COVID-19, enrolled during active disease. The chain joins TRBV11-3 to TRBJ2-1; 9 nucleotides agree with TRBD2. What was sequenced was peripheral blood. CDR3 loop: CASSLSSGNHNEQFF. As DNA, the CDR3 is TGTGCCAGCAGCTTATCTAGCGGGAATCACAATGAGCAGTTCTTC.